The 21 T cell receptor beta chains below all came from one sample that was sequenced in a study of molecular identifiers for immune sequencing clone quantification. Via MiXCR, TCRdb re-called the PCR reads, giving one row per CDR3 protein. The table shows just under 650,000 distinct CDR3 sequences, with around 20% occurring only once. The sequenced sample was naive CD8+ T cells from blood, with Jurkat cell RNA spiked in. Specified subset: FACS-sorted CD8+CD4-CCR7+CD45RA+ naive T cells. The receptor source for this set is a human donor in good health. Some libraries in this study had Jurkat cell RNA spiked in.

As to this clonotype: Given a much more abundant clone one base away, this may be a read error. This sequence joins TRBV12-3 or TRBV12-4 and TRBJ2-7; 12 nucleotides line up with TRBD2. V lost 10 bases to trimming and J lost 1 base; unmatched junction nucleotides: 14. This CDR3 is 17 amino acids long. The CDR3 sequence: CATTQGLGTSGSYEQYF. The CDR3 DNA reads TGTGCCACCACCCAAGGCCTTGGGACTAGCGGGTCCTACGAGCAGTACTTC.

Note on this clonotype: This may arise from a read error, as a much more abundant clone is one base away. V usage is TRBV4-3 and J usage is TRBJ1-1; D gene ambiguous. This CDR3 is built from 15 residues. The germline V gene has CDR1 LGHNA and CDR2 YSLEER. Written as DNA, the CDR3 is TGCGCCAACAGCCAAGACGGCGGAGAGAACACTGAAGCTTTCTTT. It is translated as CANSQDGGENTEAFF.

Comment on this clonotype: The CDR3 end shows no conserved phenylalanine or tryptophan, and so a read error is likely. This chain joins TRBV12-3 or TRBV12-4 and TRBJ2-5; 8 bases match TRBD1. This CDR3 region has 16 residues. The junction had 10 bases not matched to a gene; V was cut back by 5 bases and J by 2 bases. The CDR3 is CASSGQGRDAQETQYV. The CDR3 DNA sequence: TGTGCCAGCAGTGGACAGGGTCGGGATGCACAAGAGACCCAGTACGTC.

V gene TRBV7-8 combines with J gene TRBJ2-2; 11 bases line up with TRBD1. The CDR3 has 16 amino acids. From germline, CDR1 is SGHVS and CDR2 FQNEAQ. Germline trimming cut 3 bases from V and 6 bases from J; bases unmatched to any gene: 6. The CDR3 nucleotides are TGTGCCAGCAGCTTGGCCGGGACAGGGGGATCCGGGGAGCTGTTTTTT. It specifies CASSLAGTGGSGELFF. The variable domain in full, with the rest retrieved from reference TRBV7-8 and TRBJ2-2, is GAGVSQSPRYKVAKRGQDVALRCDPISGHVSLFWYQQALGQGPEFLTYFQNEAQLDKSGLPSDRFFAERPEGSVSTLKIQRTQQEDSAVYLCASSLAGTGGSGELFFGEGSRLTVL.

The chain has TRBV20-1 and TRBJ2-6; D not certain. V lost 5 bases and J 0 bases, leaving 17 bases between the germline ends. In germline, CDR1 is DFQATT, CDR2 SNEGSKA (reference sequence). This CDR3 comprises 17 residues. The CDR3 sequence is CSARMWQSFSGANVLTF. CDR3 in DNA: TGCAGTGCTCGAATGTGGCAGAGTTTCTCTGGGGCCAACGTCCTGACTTTC.

The CDR3 is CASSAPAHFQSRYNEQFF. The DNA of the CDR3 is TGTGCCAGCAGCGCCCCCGCCCACTTCCAGTCGCGATACAATGAGCAGTTCTTC. This chain links TRBV7-9 with TRBJ2-1; the D is unclear. V dropped 5 bases and J dropped 4 bases, with 24 bases sitting between them. Germline V gene lookup returns CDR1 SEHNR and CDR2 FQNEAQ (reference sequence). This CDR3 region has 18 residues.

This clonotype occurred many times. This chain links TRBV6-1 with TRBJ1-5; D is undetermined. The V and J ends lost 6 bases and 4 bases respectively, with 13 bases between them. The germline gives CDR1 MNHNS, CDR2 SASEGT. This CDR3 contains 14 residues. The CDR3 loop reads CASRTVGRNQPQHF. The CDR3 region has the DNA TGTGCCAGCAGAACAGTAGGCCGAAATCAGCCCCAGCATTTT.

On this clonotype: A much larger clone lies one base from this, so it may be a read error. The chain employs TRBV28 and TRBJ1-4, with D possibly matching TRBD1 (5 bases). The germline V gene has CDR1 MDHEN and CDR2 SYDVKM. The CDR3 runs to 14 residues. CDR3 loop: CASSPGAPNEELFF. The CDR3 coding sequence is TGTGCCAGCAGCCCCGGGGCCCCAAATGAAGAACTGTTTTTT.

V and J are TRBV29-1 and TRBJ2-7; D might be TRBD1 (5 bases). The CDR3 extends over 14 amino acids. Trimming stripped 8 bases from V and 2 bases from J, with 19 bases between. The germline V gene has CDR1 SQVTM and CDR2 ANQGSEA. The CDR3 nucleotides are TGCAGCATTCACCTGCAGGGCAATACCTACGAGCAGTACTTC. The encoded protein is CSIHLQGNTYEQYF.

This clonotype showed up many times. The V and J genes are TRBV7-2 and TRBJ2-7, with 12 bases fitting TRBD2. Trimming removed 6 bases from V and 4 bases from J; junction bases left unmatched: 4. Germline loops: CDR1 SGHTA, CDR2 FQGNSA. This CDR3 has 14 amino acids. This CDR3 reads CASSPGTSGYEQYF. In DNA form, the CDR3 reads TGTGCCAGCAGTCCCGGGACTAGCGGGTACGAGCAGTACTTC.

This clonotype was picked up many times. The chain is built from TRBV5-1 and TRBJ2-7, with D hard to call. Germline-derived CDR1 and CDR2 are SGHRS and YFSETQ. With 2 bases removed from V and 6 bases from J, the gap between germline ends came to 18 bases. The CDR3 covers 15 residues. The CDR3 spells CASSFLSVGSPEQYF. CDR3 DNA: TGCGCCAGCAGCTTCCTCAGCGTGGGTAGTCCCGAGCAGTACTTC.

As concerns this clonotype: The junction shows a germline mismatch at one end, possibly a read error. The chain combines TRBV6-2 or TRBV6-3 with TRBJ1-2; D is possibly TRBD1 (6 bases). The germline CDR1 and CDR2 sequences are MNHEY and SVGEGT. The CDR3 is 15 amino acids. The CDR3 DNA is TGTGCCAGCAGCCCGCGGGGGCGCGGCAGCTATGGCTACGCCTTC. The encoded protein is CASSPRGRGSYGYAF.

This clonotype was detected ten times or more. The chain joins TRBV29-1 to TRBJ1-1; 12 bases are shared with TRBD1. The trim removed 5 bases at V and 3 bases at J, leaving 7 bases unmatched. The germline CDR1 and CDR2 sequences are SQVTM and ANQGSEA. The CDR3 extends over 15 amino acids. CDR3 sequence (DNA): TGCAGCGTTCCCGGGACAGGGGGCTATTACACTGAAGCTTTCTTT. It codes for CSVPGTGGYYTEAFF.

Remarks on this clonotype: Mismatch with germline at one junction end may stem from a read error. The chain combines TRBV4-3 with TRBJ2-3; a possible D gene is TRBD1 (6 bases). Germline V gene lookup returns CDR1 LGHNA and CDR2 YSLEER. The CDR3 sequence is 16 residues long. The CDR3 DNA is TGCGCTAGCAGCCAGGGGCTGGGGGAAACCACAGATACGCAGTATTTT. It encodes CASSQGLGETTDTQYF.

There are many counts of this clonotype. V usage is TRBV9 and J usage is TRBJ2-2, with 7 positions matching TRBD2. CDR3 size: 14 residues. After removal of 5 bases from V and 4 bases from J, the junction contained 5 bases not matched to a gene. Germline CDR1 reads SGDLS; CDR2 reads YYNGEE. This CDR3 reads CASSEGGATGELFF. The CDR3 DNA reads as TGTGCCAGCAGTGAGGGAGGGGCCACCGGGGAGCTGTTTTTT. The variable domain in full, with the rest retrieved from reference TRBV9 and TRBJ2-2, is DSGVTQTPKHLITATGQRVTLRCSPRSGDLSVYWYQQSLDQGLQFLIQYYNGEERAKGNILERFSAQQFPDLHSELNLSSLELGDSALYFCASSEGGATGELFFGEGSRLTVL.

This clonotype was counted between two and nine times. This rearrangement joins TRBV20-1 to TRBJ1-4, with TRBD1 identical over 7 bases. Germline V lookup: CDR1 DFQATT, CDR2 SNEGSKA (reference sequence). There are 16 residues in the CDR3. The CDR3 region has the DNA TGCAACTTGGGAGGGACAGTGCCGGCAACTAATGAAAAACTGTTTTTT. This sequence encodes CNLGGTVPATNEKLFF.

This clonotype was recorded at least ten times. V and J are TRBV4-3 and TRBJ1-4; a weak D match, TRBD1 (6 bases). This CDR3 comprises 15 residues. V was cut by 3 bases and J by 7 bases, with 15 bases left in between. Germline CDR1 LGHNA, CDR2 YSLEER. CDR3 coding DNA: TGCGCCAGCAGCCAGGACACAGGGAGGAGTGAAAAACTGTTTTTT. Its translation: CASSQDTGRSEKLFF.

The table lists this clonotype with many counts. Written as DNA, the CDR3 is TGTGCCAGCAGTTTTAGGGGGCTGGAGACCCAGTACTTC. It is translated as CASSFRGLETQYF. V and J are TRBV28 and TRBJ2-5; 7 nucleotides align to TRBD1. Unmatched junction bases numbered 3, after V lost 3 bases and J lost 5 bases. This CDR3 contains 13 residues. The germline gives CDR1 MDHEN, CDR2 SYDVKM.

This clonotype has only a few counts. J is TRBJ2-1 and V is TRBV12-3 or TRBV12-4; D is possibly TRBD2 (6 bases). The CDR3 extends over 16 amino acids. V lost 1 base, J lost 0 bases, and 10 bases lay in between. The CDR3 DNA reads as TGTGCCAGCAGTTTAGTGGGACTGAGCTCCTACAATGAGCAGTTCTTC. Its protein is CASSLVGLSSYNEQFF.

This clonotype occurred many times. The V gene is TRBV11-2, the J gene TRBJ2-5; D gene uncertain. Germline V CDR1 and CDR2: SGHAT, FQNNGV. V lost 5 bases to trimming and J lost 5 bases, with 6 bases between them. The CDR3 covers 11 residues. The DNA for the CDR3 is TGTGCCAGCAGCCTAATCGAGACCCAGTACTTC. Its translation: CASSLIETQYF.

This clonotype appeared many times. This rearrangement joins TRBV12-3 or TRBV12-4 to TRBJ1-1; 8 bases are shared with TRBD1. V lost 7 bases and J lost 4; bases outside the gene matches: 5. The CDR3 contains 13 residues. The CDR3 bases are TGTGCCAGCAACGGACAGGGTGCCACTGAAGCTTTCTTT. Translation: CASNGQGATEAFF.